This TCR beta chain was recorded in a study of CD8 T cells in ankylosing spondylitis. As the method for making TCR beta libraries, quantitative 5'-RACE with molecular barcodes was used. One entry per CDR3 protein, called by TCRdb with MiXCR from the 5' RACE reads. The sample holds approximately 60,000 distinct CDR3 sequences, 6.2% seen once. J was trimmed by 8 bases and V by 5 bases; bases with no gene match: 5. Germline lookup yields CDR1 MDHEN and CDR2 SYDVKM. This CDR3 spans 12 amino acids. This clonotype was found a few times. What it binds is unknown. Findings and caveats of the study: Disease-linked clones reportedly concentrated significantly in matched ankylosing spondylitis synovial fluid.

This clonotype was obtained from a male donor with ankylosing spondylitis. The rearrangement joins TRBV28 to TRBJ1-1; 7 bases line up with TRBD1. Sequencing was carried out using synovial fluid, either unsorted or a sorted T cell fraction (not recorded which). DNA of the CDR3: TGTGCCAGCAGTAACCGGGACAGCGAAGCTTTCTTT. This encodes CASSNRDSEAFF.